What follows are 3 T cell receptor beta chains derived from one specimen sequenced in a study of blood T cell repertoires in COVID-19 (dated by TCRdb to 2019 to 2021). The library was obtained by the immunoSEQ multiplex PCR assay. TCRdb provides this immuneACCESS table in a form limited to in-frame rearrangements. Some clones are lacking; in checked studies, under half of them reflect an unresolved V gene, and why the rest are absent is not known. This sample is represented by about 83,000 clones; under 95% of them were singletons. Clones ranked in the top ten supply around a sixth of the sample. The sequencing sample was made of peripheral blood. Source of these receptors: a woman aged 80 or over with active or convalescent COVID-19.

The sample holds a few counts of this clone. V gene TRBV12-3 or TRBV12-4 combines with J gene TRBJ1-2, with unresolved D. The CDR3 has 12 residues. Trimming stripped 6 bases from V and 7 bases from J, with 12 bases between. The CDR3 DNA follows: TGTGCCAGCAGCCCTCGGACTAGTGGCTACACCTTC. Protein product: CASSPRTSGYTF.

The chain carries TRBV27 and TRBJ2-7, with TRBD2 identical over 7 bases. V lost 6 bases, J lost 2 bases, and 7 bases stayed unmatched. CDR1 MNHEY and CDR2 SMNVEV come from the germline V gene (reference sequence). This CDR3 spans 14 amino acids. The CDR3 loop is CASRPGGEPYEQYF. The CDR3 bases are TGTGCCAGCAGGCCTGGGGGGGAGCCCTACGAGCAGTACTTC.

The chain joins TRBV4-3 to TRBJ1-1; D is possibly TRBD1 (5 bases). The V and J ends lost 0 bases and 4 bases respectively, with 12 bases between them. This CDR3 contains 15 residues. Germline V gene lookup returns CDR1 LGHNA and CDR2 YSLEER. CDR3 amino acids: CASSQDRGVGTEAFF. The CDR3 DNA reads TGCGCCAGCAGCCAAGATCGGGGGGTTGGCACTGAAGCTTTCTTT.